These 29 T cell receptor beta chains were all obtained from the same sample, sequenced in a study of blood T cell repertoires in COVID-19. This table comes from immunoSEQ multiplex PCR, and its TCRdb copy is limited to in-frame clones, with some not included. There are about 88,000 clones in the sample; approximately 91% occur only once, and 1.5% to 2% lies in the top ten. Sequenced material: peripheral blood. These receptors were taken from a man in his sixties with acute or convalescent COVID-19.

The chain recombines TRBV12-3 or TRBV12-4 with TRBJ1-5; perhaps TRBD1 as D (6 bases). CDR3 length: 13 amino acids. The V end lost 4 bases, the J end lost 7 bases, and 11 bases lay between the germline ends. This CDR3 reads CASSSDSRQPQHF. In DNA, the CDR3 is TGTGCCAGCAGTTCGGACAGCCGGCAGCCCCAGCATTTT.

This clone was seen a handful of times. The gene calls are TRBV9 and TRBJ2-7; 16 bases are a match to TRBD2. Trimming took 3 bases from V and 1 from J; bases not matched to a gene: 1. CDR3 length: 16 residues. The germline V gene encodes CDR1 SGDLS and CDR2 YYNGEE. The CDR3 nucleotides are TGTGCCAGCAGCGAGGGACTAGCGGGAGGGTCCTACGAGCAGTACTTC. Translation: CASSEGLAGGSYEQYF.

The chain carries TRBV4-3 and TRBJ2-1, with 12 bases that match TRBD2. There are 16 residues in the CDR3. Germline loops: CDR1 LGHNA, CDR2 YSLEER. V dropped 1 base and J dropped 10; count of bases not matched to a gene: 8. The CDR3 nucleotides are TGCGCCAGCAGCCAAGCCCTAGCGGGAGGGCTCGGGGAGCAGTTCTTC. This gives the protein CASSQALAGGLGEQFF.

The gene calls are TRBV6-2 or TRBV6-3 and TRBJ1-5, with D hard to call. The germline V gene has CDR1 MNHEY and CDR2 SVGEGT. This CDR3 region has 13 residues. V gave up 0 bases and J gave up 7 bases, with 7 bases separating them. CDR3 bases: TGTGCCAGCAGTTACTCTCCAGGCCAGCCCCAGCATTTT. It encodes CASSYSPGQPQHF.

The J gene is TRBJ1-1, the V gene TRBV29-1; D is unclear. Trimming took off 1 base at V and 3 bases at J, with 15 bases between the two ends. CDR3 length: 15 residues. CDR1 is SQVTM, CDR2 ANQGSEA, per germline. The CDR3 reads CSVEGWRAEDTEAFF. For the CDR3, the DNA is TGCAGCGTTGAAGGTTGGAGGGCGGAAGACACTGAAGCTTTCTTT.

The chain combines TRBV4-1 with TRBJ2-2, with D possibly being TRBD1 (6 bases). Germline V gene sequence: CDR1 MGHRA, CDR2 YSYEKL. Trimming stripped 4 bases from V and 4 bases from J, with 10 bases between. The CDR3 is made up of 14 amino acids. Here the CDR3 DNA reads TGCGCCAGCAGCCGAACAGGGAGCACCGGGGAGCTGTTTTTT. It encodes CASSRTGSTGELFF.

This chain connects TRBV5-4 to TRBJ1-2, with D possibly TRBD1 on 6 matching bases. Germline V gives CDR1 SGHNT, CDR2 YYREEE (reference sequence). Trimming left V 3 bases short and J 4 bases short, with 13 bases between. The CDR3 extends over 14 amino acids. This CDR3 is CASSSLDRGYGYTF. The CDR3 DNA follows: TGTGCCAGCAGCTCGCTGGACAGAGGCTATGGCTACACCTTC.

V usage is TRBV7-2 and J usage is TRBJ2-7; D is possibly TRBD2 (7 bases). Deletions cut 1 base from V and 2 bases from J, with 15 bases between. Germline V lookup: CDR1 SGHTA, CDR2 FQGNSA. The CDR3 has 16 residues. CDR3 residues: CASSLGGGLRTYEQYF. CDR3 nucleotides: TGTGCCAGCAGCTTAGGGGGGGGCCTACGAACCTACGAGCAGTACTTC.

The chain uses TRBV5-4 and TRBJ1-4; 8 nucleotides agree with TRBD1. Germline-derived CDR1 and CDR2 are SGHNT and YYREEE (reference sequence). The CDR3 length is 13 residues. V dropped 9 bases and J dropped 3; count of bases not matched to a gene: 4. The CDR3 sequence: CATGTGPNEKLFF. CDR3 nucleotide sequence: TGTGCCACCGGGACAGGACCTAATGAAAAACTGTTTTTT.

This chain links TRBV27 with TRBJ2-2; 7 bases agree with TRBD1. This CDR3 has 16 residues. The trim removed 3 bases at V and 1 base at J, leaving 5 bases unmatched. Germline V gene data show CDR1 as MNHEY and CDR2 as SMNVEV (reference sequence). The CDR3 loop reads CASSFSPGGNTGELFF. The CDR3 DNA reads as TGTGCCAGCAGTTTCTCTCCAGGGGGGAACACCGGGGAGCTGTTTTTT.

The V and J genes are TRBV7-2 and TRBJ2-6; D may be TRBD1 (6 bases). Germline CDR1 SGHTA, CDR2 FQGNSA. This CDR3 region has 17 residues. Trimming cost V 5 bases and J 4 bases, with 18 bases left between them. CDR3 loop: CASSHRDTLSGANVLTF. Written as DNA, the CDR3 is TGTGCCAGCAGCCACCGGGACACACTCTCGGGGGCCAACGTCCTGACTTTC.

The genes are TRBV19 and TRBJ1-1; D call uncertain. The germline gives CDR1 LNHDA, CDR2 SQIVND (reference sequence). The V and J ends lost 1 base and 0 bases respectively, with 9 bases between them. The CDR3 is 15 amino acids. CDR3 protein: CASSIGGSMNTEAFF. DNA of the CDR3: TGTGCCAGTAGTATAGGAGGCAGTATGAACACTGAAGCTTTCTTT.

This sequence joins TRBV7-2 and TRBJ1-6; D is uncertain. The CDR3 is made up of 12 amino acids. V shed 5 bases and J shed 3 bases, with 2 bases lying between them. Germline values: CDR1 SGHTA, CDR2 FQGNSA. The CDR3 bases are TGTGCCAGCAGCCTCTATAATTCACCCCTCCACTTT. Translating gives CASSLYNSPLHF.

The V call is TRBV6-2 or TRBV6-3, the J call TRBJ1-2; possible D gene TRBD1, 6 bases. Trimming shortened V by 2 bases and J by 6 bases, and 10 bases separated the two germline ends. Looked up from germline, CDR1 is MNHEY and CDR2 is SVGEGT. The CDR3 runs 13 residues. In nucleotides, the CDR3 is TGTGCCAGCAGTTACGGGGGCAGGGATGGCTACACCTTC. This gives the protein CASSYGGRDGYTF.

This chain connects TRBV5-1 to TRBJ2-2, with 10 bases aligning to TRBD2. The CDR3 is made up of 15 amino acids. From germline, CDR1 is SGHRS and CDR2 YFSETQ. Trimming cost V 4 bases and J 4 bases; bases outside gene matches: 4. The CDR3 loop is CASSPGLAITGELFF. The CDR3 DNA sequence: TGCGCCAGCAGCCCGGGACTAGCGATCACCGGGGAGCTGTTTTTT.

The chain has TRBV28 and TRBJ1-2; D remains ambiguous. CDR3 size: 12 residues. V lost 4 bases and J lost 7, with 10 bases in between. The germline V gene encodes CDR1 MDHEN and CDR2 SYDVKM. The CDR3 sequence: CASSWSPIGYTF. In nucleotides, the CDR3 is TGTGCCAGCAGTTGGTCGCCTATTGGCTACACCTTC.

This chain uses TRBV7-9 with TRBJ2-1; D possibly corresponds to TRBD1 (6 bases). The CDR3 has 14 residues. V was shortened by 5 bases and J by 4 bases, with 12 bases between the two germline ends. Germline V gene data show CDR1 as SEHNR and CDR2 as FQNEAQ (reference sequence). As DNA, the CDR3 is TGTGCCAGCAGCCCCACAGGGTATTACAATGAGCAGTTCTTC. As protein: CASSPTGYYNEQFF. Looking up the rest from reference TRBV7-9 and TRBJ2-1 gives the full variable domain: DTGVSQNPRHKITKRGQNVTFRCDPISEHNRLYWYRQTLGQGPEFLTYFQNEAQLEKSRLLSDRFSAERPKGSFSTLEIQRTEQGDSAMYLCASSPTGYYNEQFFGPGTRLTVL.

This clone was detected many times. The V and J genes are TRBV6-2 or TRBV6-3 and TRBJ2-1; 8 bases map to TRBD2. Germline CDR1 reads MNHEY; CDR2 reads SVGEGT. The CDR3 length is 14 residues. Trimming cost V 4 bases and J 4 bases; bases outside gene matches: 3. CDR3 in amino acids: CASSLAGTYNEQFF. CDR3 coding DNA: TGTGCCAGCAGTTTAGCGGGAACGTACAATGAGCAGTTCTTC.

The chain combines TRBV7-8 with TRBJ2-5; 10 nucleotides match TRBD2. The CDR3 consists of 15 residues. Germline loops: CDR1 SGHVS, CDR2 FQNEAQ. V lost 3 bases, J lost 5 bases, and 6 bases stayed unmatched. CDR3 coding DNA: TGTGCCAGCAGCTTCCTAGCGGGAGTGGGCGAGACCCAGTACTTC. This sequence encodes CASSFLAGVGETQYF.

V usage is TRBV20-1 and J usage is TRBJ2-7; D not resolved. Between the trimmed V and J ends, which lost 7 bases and 0 bases, there was a span of 7 bases. CDR3 length: 11 amino acids. CDR1 is DFQATT, CDR2 SNEGSKA, per germline (reference sequence). CDR3 protein: CSVVSSYEQYF. The CDR3 region has the DNA TGCAGTGTTGTCAGCTCCTACGAGCAGTACTTC.

The gene calls are TRBV19 and TRBJ2-5; TRBD1 agrees at 10 bases. CDR3 length: 16 residues. The V gene end was trimmed by 7 bases and the J gene end by 5 bases; junction bases not matched to a gene: 13. Germline lookup yields CDR1 LNHDA and CDR2 SQIVND (reference sequence). The CDR3 here is CASTGAIGTGDETQYF. In nucleotides, the CDR3 is TGTGCCAGTACGGGAGCCATCGGGACAGGGGACGAGACCCAGTACTTC.

This rearrangement joins TRBV3-1 (or the pseudogene TRBV3-2) to TRBJ1-4; no clear D. This CDR3 is built from 13 residues. With 0 bases removed from V and 8 bases from J, the gap between germline ends came to 7 bases. The germline V gene has CDR1 LGHDT and CDR2 YNNKEL (reference sequence). CDR3 in amino acids: CASSQDAGEKLFF. The CDR3, as DNA: TGTGCCAGCAGCCAAGATGCGGGCGAAAAACTGTTTTTT.

This clone was seen just once. The CDR3 coding sequence is TGTGCCAGCAGTTACTCGATAGCTAGCGGTTCCTACGAGCAGTACTTC. The encoded protein is CASSYSIASGSYEQYF. This chain connects TRBV6-5 to TRBJ2-7, with 7 nucleotides matching TRBD2. There are 16 residues in the CDR3. V trimming: 0 bases; J trimming: 1 base; junction bases outside the gene matches: 6. The germline V gene encodes CDR1 MNHEY and CDR2 SVGAGI.

The genes are TRBV6-2 or TRBV6-3 and TRBJ2-3; D might be TRBD1 (5 bases). The CDR3 spans 13 residues. V shed 5 bases and J shed 2 bases, with 8 bases lying between them. In germline, CDR1 is MNHEY, CDR2 SVGEGT. The CDR3 DNA reads as TGTGCCAGCAGTCAACAGGACACAGATACGCAGTATTTT. It yields the protein CASSQQDTDTQYF.

This chain connects TRBV7-9 to TRBJ2-1, with D uncertain. Germline V gives CDR1 SEHNR, CDR2 FQNEAQ (reference sequence). V lost 5 bases to trimming and J lost 2 bases, with 10 bases between them. This CDR3 spans 14 amino acids. DNA for the CDR3: TGTGCCAGCAGCCTCCCCAGGCCCTACAATGAGCAGTTCTTC. Its translation: CASSLPRPYNEQFF.

The V gene is TRBV6-2 or TRBV6-3, the J gene TRBJ2-5; D ambiguous. CDR1 is MNHEY, CDR2 SVGEGT, per germline. V was trimmed by 5 bases and J by 7 bases, leaving 11 bases between them. The CDR3 extends over 12 amino acids. CDR3 loop: CASSTIIRTQYF. The CDR3 DNA reads as TGTGCCAGCAGTACTATTATTCGGACCCAGTACTTC.

The DNA for the CDR3 is TGTGCCAGCAGTTACTCCCAGGGCGTCTCCACAGATACGCAGTATTTT. Amino acid sequence: CASSYSQGVSTDTQYF. The rearrangement links TRBV6-2 or TRBV6-3 to TRBJ2-3, with TRBD1 as a possible D gene (5 bases). Trimming stripped 0 bases from V and 2 bases from J, with 12 bases between. The length of the CDR3 is 16 residues. The V gene's germline CDR1 is MNHEY and CDR2 SVGEGT.

For the CDR3, the DNA is TGTGCCATCAGTGACCCAAGGGGGGGAAGCGATCAGCCCCAGCATTTT. Residues: CAISDPRGGSDQPQHF. This sequence joins TRBV10-3 and TRBJ1-5, with D possibly matching TRBD1 (6 bases). This CDR3 is built from 16 residues. Between the trimmed V and J ends, which lost 3 bases and 5 bases, there was a span of 17 bases. Germline-derived CDR1 and CDR2 are ENHRY and SYGVKD.

The chain links TRBV5-1 to TRBJ1-1; weak D call: TRBD1 (5 bases). Germline lookup yields CDR1 SGHRS and CDR2 YFSETQ. This CDR3 has 14 amino acids. V gave up 0 bases and J gave up 3 bases, with 9 bases separating them. The DNA of the CDR3 is TGCGCCAGCAGCTTGGAAGGGGCAGACACTGAAGCTTTCTTT. It yields the protein CASSLEGADTEAFF.